The 32 T cell receptor beta chains presented below share a single source sample, sequenced in a study of identical twins. MiXCR was run by TCRdb on the 5' RACE reads, yielding one entry per CDR3 protein. The sample shows more than 600,000 distinct CDR3 sequences, around a sixth of them seen only once. These same records also appear under a second study, on T cells expressing NK-cell markers.

Sequencing was done on a sample of PBMCs. These receptors originate from a woman in her late teens or twenties in good health.

Only a few counts were recorded for this clonotype. J is TRBJ1-1 and V is TRBV2; D gene uncertain. The length of the CDR3 is 10 residues. V lost 8 bases and J lost 5, with 6 bases in between. The V gene's germline CDR1 is SNHLY and CDR2 FYNNEI. The CDR3 protein is CASLGTEAFF. CDR3 in DNA: TGTGCCAGCTTGGGGACTGAAGCTTTCTTT.

CDR3 in amino acids: CASSLLVKDTQYF. Written as DNA, the CDR3 is TGTGCCAGCAGTTTATTAGTCAAAGATACGCAGTATTTT. The J gene is TRBJ2-3, the V gene TRBV27, with D uncertain. This CDR3 comprises 13 residues. The germline V and J ends were trimmed by 1 base and 5 bases, with 7 bases remaining between them. The germline gives CDR1 MNHEY, CDR2 SMNVEV (reference sequence).

This clonotype showed up just once. This chain links TRBV20-1 with TRBJ2-7; D unresolved. This CDR3 comprises 14 residues. The ends were cut back, 0 bases at V and 3 bases at J, with 12 bases in the middle. CDR1 is DFQATT, CDR2 SNEGSKA, per germline (reference sequence). The CDR3 nucleotides read TGCAGTGCTAGAGATAAGGCAGCCCACTACGAGCAGTACTTC. It yields the protein CSARDKAAHYEQYF.

V and J are TRBV10-1 and TRBJ2-3; a possible D gene is TRBD1 (7 bases). This CDR3 contains 15 residues. Deletions cut 3 bases from V and 4 bases from J, with 14 bases between. Per the germline V gene, CDR1 is WNHNN and CDR2 is SYGVQD (reference sequence). CDR3 sequence (DNA): TGCGCCAGCAGTGACCCAGGGGGGCAAGCAGATACGCAGTATTTT. Protein: CASSDPGGQADTQYF.

The genes are TRBV12-3 or TRBV12-4 and TRBJ1-2; 7 nucleotides align to TRBD1. The CDR3 contains 13 residues. V shed 3 bases, J shed 7 bases, and the junction held 5 bases outside the gene matches. In DNA, the CDR3 is TGTGCCAGCAGTTTTGGAGGGGGCCCTGGCTACACCTTC. This codes for CASSFGGGPGYTF.

This clonotype was detected a few times. The rearrangement joins TRBV7-9 to TRBJ2-1, with 7 nucleotides matching TRBD2. Germline V CDR1 and CDR2: SEHNR, FQNEAQ (reference sequence). The CDR3 totals 14 residues. Germline trimming cut 2 bases from V and 7 bases from J; bases unmatched to any gene: 5. The CDR3 region is CASSLREAKNEQFF. The CDR3 DNA reads as TGTGCCAGCAGCTTACGGGAGGCGAAAAATGAGCAGTTCTTC.

V and J are TRBV6-2 or TRBV6-3 and TRBJ2-7; TRBD2 matches 13 bases. Germline V gene sequence: CDR1 MNHEY, CDR2 SVGEGT. This CDR3 is 15 amino acids long. J gave up 2 bases and V 6 bases, and 4 bases lay outside the gene matches. CDR3 sequence reads: CASRQGLAGAYEQYF. CDR3 DNA sequence: TGTGCCAGCAGGCAAGGACTAGCGGGAGCCTACGAGCAGTACTTC.

This clonotype was seen repeatedly, ten times or more. No DNA is shown, since the ends of the CDR3 on it are uncertain; the CDR3 is the one TCRdb lists. V usage is TRBV18 and J usage is TRBJ1-1. CDR1 is KGHSH and CDR2 is LQKENI in the germline V gene. Both ends counted, the CDR3 spans 17 residues. CDR3 protein: CASSPPSGRGGTGEAFF.

For the CDR3, the DNA is TGTGCCAGCAGCTTAGAAGCGTGGCAGGGCGGCTACACCTTC. Protein sequence: CASSLEAWQGGYTF. The V and J genes are TRBV7-9 and TRBJ1-2, with D possibly TRBD1 on 5 matching bases. The CDR3 contains 14 residues. The V and J ends lost 1 base and 8 bases respectively, with 14 bases between them. Germline V lookup: CDR1 SEHNR, CDR2 FQNEAQ (reference sequence).

This clonotype was observed at least ten times. J is TRBJ2-5 and V is TRBV7-2, with 12 bases matching TRBD2. CDR3 length equals 15 residues. The ends lost 1 base at V and 4 bases at J; junction bases unmatched: 1. The germline CDR1 and CDR2 sequences are SGHTA and FQGNSA. CDR3 nucleotides: TGTGCCAGCAGCTTAGGACTAGCGGGAGTAGAGACCCAGTACTTC. Its protein product is CASSLGLAGVETQYF.

The chain is built from TRBV7-6 and TRBJ2-5; possible D gene TRBD2, 5 bases. The CDR3 length is 13 residues. V shed 5 bases and J shed 3 bases, with 10 bases lying between them. Germline lookup yields CDR1 SGHVS and CDR2 FNYEAQ. The CDR3 reads CASSRAVKETQYF. The CDR3 nucleotides read TGTGCCAGCAGCCGAGCGGTAAAAGAGACCCAGTACTTC. Supplemented by reference TRBV7-6 and TRBJ2-5, the full variable domain reads GAGVSQSPRYKVTKRGQDVALRCDPISGHVSLYWYRQALGQGPEFLTYFNYEAQQDKSGLPNDRFSAERPEGSISTLTIQRTEQRDSAMYRCASSRAVKETQYFGPGTRLLVL.

V usage is TRBV5-6 and J usage is TRBJ1-5, with no clear D. Germline CDR1 and CDR2: SGHDT and YYEEEE. The CDR3 extends over 14 amino acids. V gave up 0 bases and J gave up 0 bases, with 4 bases separating them. The CDR3 sequence: CASSLDISNQPQHF. CDR3 DNA sequence: TGTGCCAGCAGCTTGGACATTAGCAATCAGCCCCAGCATTTT.

The CDR3 nucleotides are TGCAGCGTTGCGGGACAGGTATACAATGAGCAGTTCTTC. Amino acid sequence: CSVAGQVYNEQFF. The chain combines TRBV29-1 with TRBJ2-1; TRBD1 matches 8 bases. Trimming removed 4 bases from V and 4 bases from J; junction bases left unmatched: 3. The CDR3 contains 13 residues. Germline values: CDR1 SQVTM, CDR2 ANQGSEA.

This rearrangement joins TRBV12-3 or TRBV12-4 to TRBJ1-5; D not certain. V lost 6 bases and J lost 4, with 13 bases in between. This CDR3 comprises 14 residues. CDR3: CASSFRTGNQPQHF. CDR3 nucleotides: TGTGCCAGCAGCTTCCGGACTGGAAATCAGCCCCAGCATTTT.

This clonotype was picked up a small number of times. The V gene is TRBV12-3 or TRBV12-4, the J gene TRBJ2-5, with a possible D match to TRBD2 (7 bases). CDR3 size: 15 residues. The V gene lost 3 bases and the J gene lost 4 bases, with 15 bases spanning the gap. The CDR3 region is CASSFGGPGGETQYF. CDR3 nucleotides: TGTGCCAGCAGTTTCGGGGGGCCGGGGGGAGAGACCCAGTACTTC.

The sample holds a few counts of this clonotype. This chain joins TRBV7-9 and TRBJ1-1; maybe TRBD1 (5 bases). Between the trimmed V and J ends, which lost 1 base and 4 bases, there was a span of 16 bases. Per the germline V gene, CDR1 is SEHNR and CDR2 is FQNEAQ (reference sequence). CDR3 length: 16 amino acids. DNA for the CDR3: TGTGCCAGCAGCTTAGGTGGGGTCCTGGGGGGCACTGAAGCTTTCTTT. Translating gives CASSLGGVLGGTEAFF.

V and J are TRBV12-3 or TRBV12-4 and TRBJ2-1; TRBD2 agrees at 10 bases. The ends lost 6 bases at V and 9 bases at J; junction bases unmatched: 8. The CDR3 has 14 residues. The CDR3 DNA is TGTGCCAGCAGCAGCGGGGGGGTGGGCGGTGAGCAGTTCTTC. Amino acid sequence: CASSSGGVGGEQFF.

This clonotype was found a few times. The chain has TRBV7-2 and TRBJ1-5; D is perhaps TRBD1 (6 bases). Trimming pared 4 bases from V and 6 bases from J, leaving 10 bases between. Germline-derived CDR1 and CDR2 are SGHTA and FQGNSA. The CDR3 extends over 13 amino acids. The CDR3 loop is CASSSGQIQPQHF. CDR3 coding DNA: TGTGCCAGCAGCTCTGGACAGATTCAGCCCCAGCATTTT.

The V gene is TRBV5-1, the J gene TRBJ2-7, with D possibly TRBD2 on 7 matching bases. Germline CDR1 and CDR2: SGHRS and YFSETQ. V was cut by 5 bases and J by 3 bases, with 27 bases left in between. The CDR3 consists of 18 residues. CDR3 loop: CASRQGTSGGQFYYEQYF. The CDR3 coding sequence is TGCGCCAGCAGACAAGGAACTTCGGGGGGCCAATTTTACTACGAGCAGTACTTC.

The chain employs TRBV5-1 and TRBJ2-7, with 12 bases fitting TRBD1. V lost 3 bases to trimming and J lost 6 bases; unmatched junction nucleotides: 7. The V gene's germline CDR1 is SGHRS and CDR2 YFSETQ. CDR3 size: 15 residues. The CDR3 bases are TGCGCCAGCAGCTCAACGGGACAGGGGGCAATCGAGCAGTACTTC. It codes for CASSSTGQGAIEQYF.

The V and J genes are TRBV19 and TRBJ1-2; D unresolved. The length of the CDR3 is 13 residues. CDR1 LNHDA and CDR2 SQIVND come from the germline V gene (reference sequence). V was clipped by 6 bases and J by 8 bases, with 16 bases between them. For the CDR3, the DNA is TGTGCCAGTAGGTTACAGCCCAAAGGGGGCTACACCTTC. Protein: CASRLQPKGGYTF.

The J gene is TRBJ1-5, the V gene TRBV9, with D possibly being TRBD1 (5 bases). V lost 0 bases and J lost 3, with 7 bases in between. The CDR3 runs to 14 residues. Per the germline V gene, CDR1 is SGDLS and CDR2 is YYNGEE. CDR3 in amino acids: CASSVGQLNQPQHF. CDR3 coding DNA: TGTGCCAGCAGCGTAGGACAGCTCAATCAGCCCCAGCATTTT.

This clonotype was seen a handful of times. The CDR3 sequence is CASSTYYNEQFF. CDR3 in DNA: TGTGCCAGCAGCACATATTACAATGAGCAGTTCTTC. The chain carries TRBV5-6 and TRBJ2-1; D remains unclear. V was clipped by 4 bases and J by 4 bases, with 6 bases between them. The CDR3 is made up of 12 amino acids. Germline CDR1 and CDR2: SGHDT and YYEEEE.

The rearrangement uses TRBV29-1 and TRBJ1-1; 7 bases are shared with TRBD1. V lost 4 bases to trimming and J lost 0 bases; unmatched junction nucleotides: 5. The V gene's germline CDR1 is SQVTM and CDR2 ANQGSEA. This CDR3 is built from 14 residues. The CDR3: CSVGAGGMNTEAFF. The CDR3 DNA is TGCAGCGTTGGCGCAGGGGGTATGAACACTGAAGCTTTCTTT.

The chain is built from TRBV30 and TRBJ1-1, with D maybe TRBD1 (5 bases). The CDR3 contains 14 residues. The V and J ends lost 0 bases and 3 bases respectively, with 11 bases between them. Germline assignment: CDR1 GTSNPN and CDR2 SVGIG (reference sequence). This CDR3 reads CAWSVEGVDTEAFF. CDR3 DNA sequence: TGTGCCTGGAGTGTCGAAGGGGTGGACACTGAAGCTTTCTTT.

There are a few counts of this clonotype. The chain links TRBV6-5 to TRBJ2-7; 7 bases are a match to TRBD2. This CDR3 is built from 15 residues. The trim removed 4 bases at V and 4 bases at J, leaving 10 bases unmatched. Germline values: CDR1 MNHEY, CDR2 SVGAGI. CDR3 region: CASSSPSSGTYEQYF. The CDR3 bases are TGTGCCAGCAGTTCTCCTTCTAGCGGAACTTACGAGCAGTACTTC.

The V and J genes are TRBV5-1 and TRBJ2-7; D is perhaps TRBD2 (6 bases). Germline CDR1 reads SGHRS; CDR2 reads YFSETQ. The length of the CDR3 is 15 residues. The V gene lost 4 bases and the J gene lost 4 bases, with 18 bases spanning the gap. For the CDR3, the DNA is TGCGCCAGCAGCGGTAAACTAGCAGGTCGGTACGAGCAGTACTTC. Translated: CASSGKLAGRYEQYF.

This chain connects TRBV7-2 to TRBJ1-2; TRBD1 matches at 10 bases. The CDR3 extends over 14 amino acids. V was clipped by 4 bases and J by 9 bases; unmatched bases: 8. Looked up from germline, CDR1 is SGHTA and CDR2 is FQGNSA. For the CDR3, the DNA is TGTGCCAGCAGCTCCGTCCCGGGACAGGGGAGCTACACCTTC. It encodes CASSSVPGQGSYTF.

This clonotype has just a few counts. As DNA, the CDR3 is TGTGCCAGCAGCCGACTGGGGGGCCCCTACGAGCAGTACTTC. Amino acids: CASSRLGGPYEQYF. The chain recombines TRBV12-3 or TRBV12-4 with TRBJ2-7; D is possibly TRBD1 or TRBD2 (6 bases each). The CDR3 is 14 amino acids. Trimming took 6 bases from V and 2 from J, leaving 14 bases between them.

This clonotype was seen more than once but under ten times. The CDR3 nucleotides read TGCGCCAGCAGCTGGGCTATGAACACTGAAGCTTTCTTT. This encodes CASSWAMNTEAFF. The J gene is TRBJ1-1, the V gene TRBV5-1; unclear D gene. With 3 bases removed from V and 0 bases from J, the gap between germline ends came to 6 bases. The germline V gene encodes CDR1 SGHRS and CDR2 YFSETQ. The CDR3 contains 13 residues.

The rearrangement uses TRBV19 and TRBJ1-2; D possibly corresponds to TRBD1 (6 bases). Per germline, CDR1 LNHDA and CDR2 SQIVND (reference sequence). Trimming cost V 3 bases and J 8 bases, with 13 bases left between them. The CDR3 covers 13 residues. CDR3 nucleotide sequence: TGTGCCAGTAGTATCGGACAGTCTCGAGGCTACACCTTC. This gives the protein CASSIGQSRGYTF.

This clonotype was seen only a few times. The chain is built from TRBV5-6 and TRBJ1-1; D not resolved. CDR3 length: 14 amino acids. Germline V gives CDR1 SGHDT, CDR2 YYEEEE. The germline V and J ends were trimmed by 0 bases and 4 bases, with 10 bases remaining between them. CDR3 DNA sequence: TGTGCCAGCAGCTTGGCGGGGTGGGGCACTGAAGCTTTCTTT. Amino acids: CASSLAGWGTEAFF.